Below are 29 T cell receptor beta chains sequenced from a single sample in a study of long-term antiretroviral therapy in people with HIV. Researchers ran immunoSEQ v3.0 at survey level. Sequenced by immunoSEQ multiplex PCR; TCRdb stores in-frame clones only, minus some. The data hold about 30,000 clones, with 70% to 90% observed a single time. The material was unsorted PBMCs, obtained 3 years after starting antiretroviral therapy. The receptor set was obtained from a man aged 40-55 years with HIV.

This clone appeared a few times. The chain couples TRBV18 to TRBJ1-2, with unresolved D. Germline V CDR1 and CDR2: KGHSH, LQKENI. This CDR3 region has 16 residues. Deletions cut 0 bases from V and 4 bases from J, with 15 bases between. CDR3 bases: TGTGCCAGCTCACCACCCTCTGAAGGGCGCGGCTATGGCTACACCTTC. Translating it yields CASSPPSEGRGYGYTF.

This CDR3 is CASAPGTAADTQYF. Written as DNA, the CDR3 is TGTGCTAGTGCCCCCGGGACAGCTGCCGATACGCAGTATTTT. The V gene is TRBV12-5, the J gene TRBJ2-3, with TRBD1 identical over 7 bases. J was trimmed by 6 bases and V by 7 bases; bases with no gene match: 10. The germline V gene encodes CDR1 LGHNT and CDR2 FRNRAP. This CDR3 spans 14 amino acids.

The V and J genes are TRBV27 and TRBJ2-2; 7 bases agree with TRBD1. Germline values: CDR1 MNHEY, CDR2 SMNVEV (reference sequence). The V and J ends lost 8 bases and 1 base, in that order; junction bases with no gene match: 4. There are 14 residues in the CDR3. CDR3 sequence reads: CASSQGENTGELFF. The CDR3 DNA reads TGTGCCAGCTCCCAGGGGGAGAACACCGGGGAGCTGTTTTTT.

The sample holds a few counts of this clone. The genes are TRBV11-2 and TRBJ1-6, with 8 bases that match TRBD1. The trim removed 4 bases at V and 10 bases at J, leaving 9 bases unmatched. The CDR3 loop spans 15 amino acids. CDR1 is SGHAT and CDR2 is FQNNGV in the germline V gene. CDR3 coding DNA: TGTGCCAGCAGCTCAGACGGACAGGGTCGGTCACCCCTCCACTTT. Translation gives CASSSDGQGRSPLHF.

This chain links TRBV29-1 with TRBJ2-1, with 7 bases matching TRBD2. The CDR3 consists of 14 residues. V shed 3 bases, J shed 8 bases, and the junction held 10 bases outside the gene matches. Per germline, CDR1 SQVTM and CDR2 ANQGSEA. CDR3 DNA: TGCAGCGTTGATGTACCGGGAGGTGGCGATGAGCAGTTCTTC. This encodes CSVDVPGGGDEQFF.

The chain has TRBV19 and TRBJ2-7; TRBD1 aligns across 9 bases. Germline CDR1 and CDR2: LNHDA and SQIVND (reference sequence). The trim removed 3 bases at V and 2 bases at J, leaving 2 bases unmatched. The CDR3 covers 14 residues. CDR3 bases: TGTGCCAGTAGTATTACAGGGGGCGCCTACGAGCAGTACTTC. The encoded protein is CASSITGGAYEQYF.

The chain recombines TRBV10-3 with TRBJ2-7; D is perhaps TRBD2 (5 bases). There are 13 residues in the CDR3. Germline V CDR1 and CDR2: ENHRY, SYGVKD. The germline V and J ends were trimmed by 6 bases and 0 bases, with 9 bases remaining between them. CDR3 in amino acids: CAISPSSSYEQYF. CDR3 sequence (DNA): TGTGCCATCAGCCCTAGCAGCTCCTACGAGCAGTACTTC.

This rearrangement joins TRBV7-3 to TRBJ1-5, with a tentative D call TRBD1 (5 bases). Per germline, CDR1 SGHTA and CDR2 FQGTGA. There are 14 residues in the CDR3. V lost 4 bases and J 2 bases, leaving 9 bases between the germline ends. CDR3 loop: CASSSRGGNQPQHF. CDR3 DNA: TGTGCCAGCAGCTCTCGGGGGGGCAATCAGCCCCAGCATTTT.

The V call is TRBV27, the J call TRBJ2-3; the match to TRBD1 covers 7 bases. This CDR3 has 15 amino acids. Germline trimming cut 5 bases from V and 4 bases from J; bases unmatched to any gene: 9. Germline CDR1 reads MNHEY; CDR2 reads SMNVEV (reference sequence). CDR3 DNA: TGTGCCAGCAGTACCCTTACAGGGGCGGCAGATACGCAGTATTTT. The encoded protein is CASSTLTGAADTQYF.

This clone was recorded a few times. The chain carries TRBV9 and TRBJ2-7, with D possibly TRBD2 on 6 matching bases. Germline loops: CDR1 SGDLS, CDR2 YYNGEE. This CDR3 comprises 14 residues. V was cut by 0 bases and J by 5 bases, with 12 bases left in between. The CDR3 here is CASSVGWGENEQYF. The CDR3 coding sequence is TGTGCCAGCAGCGTAGGGTGGGGGGAAAACGAGCAGTACTTC. The full variable domain, its missing parts supplied by reference TRBV9 and TRBJ2-7, is DSGVTQTPKHLITATGQRVTLRCSPRSGDLSVYWYQQSLDQGLQFLIQYYNGEERAKGNILERFSAQQFPDLHSELNLSSLELGDSALYFCASSVGWGENEQYFGPGTRLTVT.

The chain combines TRBV9 with TRBJ1-4, with 7 bases that match TRBD1. Germline CDR1 SGDLS, CDR2 YYNGEE. V gave up 4 bases and J gave up 8 bases; unmatched junction bases: 11. The CDR3 has 15 residues. CDR3 in amino acids: CASSPLEGAGEKLFF. CDR3 coding DNA: TGTGCCAGCAGCCCGCTCGAGGGGGCAGGGGAAAAACTGTTTTTT.

This clone appeared a single time. This chain uses TRBV27 with TRBJ2-7, with 9 bases matching TRBD2. V shed 5 bases, J shed 7 bases, and the junction held 6 bases outside the gene matches. The CDR3 covers 13 residues. Germline V gene data show CDR1 as MNHEY and CDR2 as SMNVEV (reference sequence). The CDR3 region has the DNA TGTGCCAGCAGTGTAGCGGGAGCGCGGGAGCAGTACTTC. Translated: CASSVAGAREQYF.

The chain recombines TRBV7-2 with TRBJ2-7; no firm D call. The V end lost 5 bases, the J end lost 6 bases, and 11 bases lay between the germline ends. The CDR3 spans 12 residues. Looked up from germline, CDR1 is SGHTA and CDR2 is FQGNSA. In DNA form, the CDR3 reads TGTGCCAGCAGCCAGAGGTGGCGCGAGCAGTACTTC. It is translated as CASSQRWREQYF.

The rearrangement links TRBV5-1 to TRBJ2-2; TRBD2 matches 10 bases. The CDR3 has 18 amino acids. Germline V gene sequence: CDR1 SGHRS, CDR2 YFSETQ. The ends lost 0 bases at V and 6 bases at J; junction bases unmatched: 11. CDR3 protein: CASSLAFLAGVPSGELFF. Here the CDR3 DNA reads TGCGCCAGCAGCTTGGCTTTCCTAGCGGGAGTTCCCTCCGGGGAGCTGTTTTTT.

The chain is built from TRBV4-2 and TRBJ2-4; D call uncertain. V was pared by 1 base and J by 0 bases, with 13 bases between. This CDR3 contains 17 residues. From germline, CDR1 is LGHNA and CDR2 YNFKEQ. DNA for the CDR3: TGTGCCAGCAGCCAAGCGCTAGACTCCGTAGCCAAAAACATTCAGTACTTC. Its protein is CASSQALDSVAKNIQYF.

The chain combines TRBV27 with TRBJ2-2; D is ambiguous. Germline CDR1 and CDR2: MNHEY and SMNVEV (reference sequence). The ends were cut back, 3 bases at V and 2 bases at J, with 10 bases in the middle. The CDR3 runs 15 residues. CDR3 amino acids: CASSFSGVNTGELFF. CDR3 nucleotides: TGTGCCAGCAGTTTTTCCGGTGTTAACACCGGGGAGCTGTTTTTT.

The table lists this clone with a count of one. This chain connects TRBV4-2 to TRBJ2-1; D is possibly TRBD2 (6 bases). Trimming cost V 3 bases and J 7 bases, with 13 bases left between them. The CDR3 has 14 residues. Germline V gene data show CDR1 as LGHNA and CDR2 as YNFKEQ. The CDR3 here is CASSHLGTWNEQFF. DNA for the CDR3: TGTGCCAGCAGCCATCTCGGGACTTGGAATGAGCAGTTCTTC.

The genes are TRBV5-1 and TRBJ2-7; the D gene could be TRBD1 or TRBD2 (5 bases each). This CDR3 is 14 amino acids long. V gave up 0 bases and J gave up 1 base, with 8 bases separating them. CDR1 and CDR2 from the germline V gene are SGHRS and YFSETQ. The chain's CDR3 is CASSLEGTSYEQYF. CDR3 coding DNA: TGCGCCAGCAGCTTGGAGGGGACGTCCTACGAGCAGTACTTC.

This clone was picked up one time. V and J are TRBV5-1 and TRBJ1-1; tentatively, D is TRBD1 (6 bases). CDR3 length: 13 residues. V was clipped by 5 bases and J by 5 bases, with 13 bases between them. The germline V gene encodes CDR1 SGHRS and CDR2 YFSETQ. The CDR3 spells CASSQGGGTEAFF. In nucleotides, the CDR3 is TGCGCCAGCAGTCAAGGGGGAGGGACTGAAGCTTTCTTT.

The table lists this clone with a few counts. The genes are TRBV7-8 and TRBJ2-7, with D hard to call. Germline V gene data show CDR1 as SGHVS and CDR2 as FQNEAQ. V was pared by 2 bases and J by 4 bases, with 21 bases between. CDR3 length: 17 residues. The CDR3: CASSLILGFSGSYEQYF. CDR3 nucleotides: TGTGCCAGCAGCTTAATCCTTGGGTTCTCAGGATCGTACGAGCAGTACTTC.

The gene calls are TRBV19 and TRBJ2-7, with TRBD2 as a possible D gene (6 bases). The CDR3 is made up of 12 amino acids. The germline gives CDR1 LNHDA, CDR2 SQIVND (reference sequence). V shed 10 bases and J shed 4 bases, with 14 bases lying between them. Here the CDR3 reads CATTGTSYEQYF. CDR3 nucleotide sequence: TGTGCCACAACCGGGACTTCTTACGAGCAGTACTTC.

The chain joins TRBV19 to TRBJ1-5; D gene unclear. The V gene's germline CDR1 is LNHDA and CDR2 SQIVND (reference sequence). This CDR3 has 15 residues. With 3 bases removed from V and 0 bases from J, the gap between germline ends came to 9 bases. CDR3 coding DNA: TGTGCCAGTAGTATTTCGGGGAATAGCAATCAGCCCCAGCATTTT. The encoded protein is CASSISGNSNQPQHF.

This clone was recorded only once. J is TRBJ2-1 and V is TRBV5-4; TRBD2 matches 9 bases. The CDR3 length is 16 residues. V shed 6 bases, J shed 8 bases, and the junction held 15 bases outside the gene matches. Germline V lookup: CDR1 SGHNT, CDR2 YYREEE (reference sequence). The CDR3 spells CASTRLFSGSVYEQFF. CDR3 coding DNA: TGTGCCAGCACCAGGCTTTTTAGCGGGAGCGTCTATGAGCAGTTCTTC.

V and J are TRBV7-9 and TRBJ2-2, with D perhaps matching TRBD2 (5 bases). The length of the CDR3 is 15 residues. Germline loops: CDR1 SEHNR, CDR2 FQNEAQ (reference sequence). V dropped 3 bases and J dropped 6 bases, with 14 bases sitting between them. CDR3 loop: CASSFGLEGAGELFF. In nucleotides, the CDR3 is TGTGCCAGCAGCTTCGGACTCGAAGGCGCCGGGGAGCTGTTTTTT.

The chain uses TRBV27 and TRBJ1-1; D perhaps matches TRBD1 (5 bases). The CDR3 covers 13 residues. With 1 base removed from V and 5 bases from J, the gap between germline ends came to 8 bases. The germline V gene has CDR1 MNHEY and CDR2 SMNVEV (reference sequence). CDR3 nucleotide sequence: TGTGCCAGCAGTTTATGGTCAGGGACTGAAGCTTTCTTT. It is translated as CASSLWSGTEAFF.

V usage is TRBV6-4 and J usage is TRBJ1-1, with 9 positions matching TRBD1. The junction had 1 base not matched to a gene; V was cut back by 3 bases and J by 5 bases. Germline V lookup: CDR1 MRHNA, CDR2 SNTAGT. There are 13 residues in the CDR3. The CDR3 sequence: CASSEGQGTEAFF. The CDR3 DNA sequence: TGTGCCAGCAGTGAGGGACAGGGAACTGAAGCTTTCTTT.

V gene TRBV6-1 combines with J gene TRBJ1-1; D may be TRBD1 (6 bases). V was shortened by 4 bases and J by 5 bases, with 14 bases between the two germline ends. CDR3 length: 14 amino acids. Germline-derived CDR1 and CDR2 are MNHNS and SASEGT. CDR3 region: CASSGGTLRTEAFF. For the CDR3, the DNA is TGTGCCAGCAGTGGCGGGACATTGAGAACTGAAGCTTTCTTT.

The gene calls are TRBV6-5 and TRBJ1-1; D may be TRBD1 (6 bases). The CDR3 has 14 amino acids. Germline V gene lookup returns CDR1 MNHEY and CDR2 SVGAGI. V lost 1 base and J lost 7, with 13 bases in between. The CDR3 loop is CASSYFGGEGEAFF. The CDR3 bases are TGTGCCAGCAGTTACTTCGGGGGCGAAGGTGAAGCTTTCTTT.

V is TRBV29-1 and J is TRBJ2-1; maybe TRBD1 (5 bases). The CDR3 totals 15 residues. The V gene's germline CDR1 is SQVTM and CDR2 ANQGSEA. The germline V and J ends were trimmed by 0 bases and 6 bases, with 15 bases remaining between them. The CDR3 sequence: CSVEDWQGPRNEQFF. The CDR3 DNA follows: TGCAGCGTTGAAGACTGGCAGGGCCCCCGCAATGAGCAGTTCTTC.